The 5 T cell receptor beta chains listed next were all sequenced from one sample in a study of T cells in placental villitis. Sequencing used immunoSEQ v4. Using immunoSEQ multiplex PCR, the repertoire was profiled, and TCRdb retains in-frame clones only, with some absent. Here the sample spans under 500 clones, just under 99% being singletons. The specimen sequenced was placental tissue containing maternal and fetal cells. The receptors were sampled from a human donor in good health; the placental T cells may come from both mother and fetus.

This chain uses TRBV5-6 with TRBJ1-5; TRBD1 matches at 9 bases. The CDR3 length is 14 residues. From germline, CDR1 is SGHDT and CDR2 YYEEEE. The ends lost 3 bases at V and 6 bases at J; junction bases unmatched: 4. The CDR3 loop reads CASSSGQGRQPQHF. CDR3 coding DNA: TGTGCCAGCAGCTCGGGACAGGGACGTCAGCCCCAGCATTTT. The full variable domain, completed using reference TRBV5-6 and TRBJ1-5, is DAGVTQSPTHLIKTRGQQVTLRCSPKSGHDTVSWYQQALGQGPQFIFQYYEEEERQRGNFPDRFSGHQFPNYSSELNVNALLLGDSALYLCASSSGQGRQPQHFGDGTRLSIL.

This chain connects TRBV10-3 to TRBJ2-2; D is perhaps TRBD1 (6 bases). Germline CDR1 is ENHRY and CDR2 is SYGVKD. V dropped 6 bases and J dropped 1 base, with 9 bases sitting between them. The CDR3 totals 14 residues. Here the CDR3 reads CAIRAQGNTGELFF. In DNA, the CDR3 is TGTGCCATCAGGGCACAGGGGAACACCGGGGAGCTGTTTTTT.

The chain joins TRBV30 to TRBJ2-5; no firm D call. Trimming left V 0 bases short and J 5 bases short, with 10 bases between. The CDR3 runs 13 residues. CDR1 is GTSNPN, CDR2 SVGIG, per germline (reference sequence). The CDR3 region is CAWSVVGLETQYF. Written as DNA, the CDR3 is TGTGCCTGGAGTGTAGTGGGCTTGGAGACCCAGTACTTC.

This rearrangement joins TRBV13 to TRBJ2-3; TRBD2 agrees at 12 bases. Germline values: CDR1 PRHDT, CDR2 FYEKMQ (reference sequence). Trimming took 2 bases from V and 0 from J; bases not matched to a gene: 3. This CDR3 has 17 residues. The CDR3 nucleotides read TGTGCCAGCAGCTTAAGGACTAGCGGGGCTAGCACAGATACGCAGTATTTT. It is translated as CASSLRTSGASTDTQYF.

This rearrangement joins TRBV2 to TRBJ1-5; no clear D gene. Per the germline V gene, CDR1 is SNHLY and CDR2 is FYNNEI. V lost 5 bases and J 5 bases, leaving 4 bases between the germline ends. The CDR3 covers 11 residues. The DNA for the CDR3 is TGTGCCAGCAGTAATGATCAGCCCCAGCATTTT. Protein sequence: CASSNDQPQHF.